These 24 T cell receptor beta chains were sequenced from one sample in a study of blood T cell repertoires in COVID-19. Assay: immunoSEQ multiplex PCR; the TCRdb copy retains only in-frame clones and omits some. Found here are fewer than 150,000 clones, approximately 84% of them singletons; the top ten hold roughly 1.5%. The sequencing sample was made of peripheral blood. These receptors were taken from a man aged 50 to 60 with acute or convalescent COVID-19.

The sample holds a few counts of this clone. The rearrangement joins TRBV18 to TRBJ1-1; D not resolved. Germline V lookup: CDR1 KGHSH, CDR2 LQKENI. The CDR3 totals 13 residues. Trimming shortened V by 3 bases and J by 12 bases, and 17 bases separated the two germline ends. CDR3 nucleotides: TGTGCCAGCTCACCGGTGGCCGTCGGGGAACCTTTCTTT. It is translated as CASSPVAVGEPFF.

The chain is built from TRBV28 and TRBJ1-1; 7 bases are shared with TRBD1. J gave up 2 bases and V 5 bases, and 8 bases lay outside the gene matches. Germline CDR1 is MDHEN and CDR2 is SYDVKM. There are 15 residues in the CDR3. For the CDR3, the DNA is TGTGCCAGCAGTCCCCTCAGGGGGGATAACACTGAAGCTTTCTTT. It specifies CASSPLRGDNTEAFF.

The chain employs TRBV19 and TRBJ2-3; 10 nucleotides match TRBD1. This CDR3 comprises 14 residues. Germline V gene data show CDR1 as LNHDA and CDR2 as SQIVND (reference sequence). J gave up 5 bases and V 3 bases, and 2 bases lay outside the gene matches. Here the CDR3 reads CASSIRTGGDTQYF. The CDR3 DNA reads TGTGCCAGTAGTATTCGGACAGGGGGAGATACGCAGTATTTT.

This clone was recorded once. The V gene is TRBV6-6, the J gene TRBJ1-5; weak D call: TRBD1 (5 bases). The V gene's germline CDR1 is MNHNY and CDR2 SVGAGI (reference sequence). Between the trimmed V and J ends, which lost 0 bases and 5 bases, there was a span of 11 bases. The CDR3 covers 15 residues. CDR3 sequence: CASSYSNRGDQPQHF. The CDR3 bases are TGTGCCAGCAGTTACTCGAACCGGGGGGATCAGCCCCAGCATTTT.

The CDR3 spells CASSREANQPQHF. In nucleotides, the CDR3 is TGTGCCAGCAGCAGGGAAGCGAATCAGCCCCAGCATTTT. The chain uses TRBV6-1 and TRBJ1-5; maybe TRBD1 (5 bases). The CDR3 runs 13 residues. Trimming pared 6 bases from V and 4 bases from J, leaving 10 bases between. Per the germline V gene, CDR1 is MNHNS and CDR2 is SASEGT.

This clone was seen a few times. The V and J genes are TRBV18 and TRBJ1-2; D is uncertain. V shed 3 bases and J shed 0 bases, with 11 bases lying between them. The CDR3 runs 15 residues. In germline, CDR1 is KGHSH, CDR2 LQKENI. This CDR3 reads CASSPSRIPNYGYTF. Written as DNA, the CDR3 is TGTGCCAGCTCACCGTCGAGGATCCCTAACTATGGCTACACCTTC.

The chain carries TRBV7-8 and TRBJ1-5; D gene ambiguous. CDR1 and CDR2 (germline): SGHVS, FQNEAQ. The CDR3 covers 12 residues. Trimming removed 2 bases from V and 4 bases from J, with 3 bases in between. CDR3 coding DNA: TGTGCCAGCAGCTTAATAAATCAGCCCCAGCATTTT. The encoded protein is CASSLINQPQHF.

This CDR3 reads CASSSQGTGNEKLFF. CDR3 nucleotides: TGTGCCAGCAGCTCTCAAGGGACAGGGAATGAAAAACTGTTTTTT. The chain couples TRBV5-4 to TRBJ1-4, with 9 bases fitting TRBD1. Germline CDR1 SGHNT, CDR2 YYREEE (reference sequence). V dropped 3 bases and J dropped 5; count of bases not matched to a gene: 5. This CDR3 comprises 15 residues.

This clone was found a few times. The chain joins TRBV12-5 to TRBJ2-3; TRBD2 is a possible D gene (5 bases). Germline values: CDR1 LGHNT, CDR2 FRNRAP. Trimming stripped 0 bases from V and 2 bases from J, with 9 bases between. This CDR3 is 15 amino acids long. The CDR3 DNA reads TGTGCTAGTGGTTTGGTACTAGGACCCACAGATACGCAGTATTTT. It translates to CASGLVLGPTDTQYF.

The rearrangement uses TRBV12-5 and TRBJ2-1, with 7 bases matching TRBD1. V trimming: 1 base; J trimming: 4 bases; junction bases outside the gene matches: 10. The CDR3 extends over 17 amino acids. CDR1 is LGHNT and CDR2 is FRNRAP in the germline V gene. Written as DNA, the CDR3 is TGTGCTAGTGGTTTGGGCCCGATAGGGGGCATGTACAATGAGCAGTTCTTC. As protein: CASGLGPIGGMYNEQFF. Looking up the rest from reference TRBV12-5 and TRBJ2-1 gives the full variable domain: DARVTQTPRHKVTEMGQEVTMRCQPILGHNTVFWYRQTMMQGLELLAYFRNRAPLDDSGMPKDRFSAEMPDATLATLKIQPSEPRDSAVYFCASGLGPIGGMYNEQFFGPGTRLTVL.

This clone was found a few times. The chain joins TRBV6-5 to TRBJ1-2; the D is unclear. CDR1 MNHEY and CDR2 SVGAGI come from the germline V gene. V dropped 7 bases and J dropped 6 bases, with 21 bases sitting between them. There are 15 residues in the CDR3. The CDR3 reads CASTGGNGRVDGYTF. CDR3 nucleotides: TGTGCCAGCACCGGAGGGAACGGGCGGGTGGATGGCTACACCTTC.

The chain employs TRBV28 and TRBJ2-7, with 8 nucleotides matching TRBD1. J gave up 0 bases and V 8 bases, and 9 bases lay outside the gene matches. The CDR3 is 15 residues long. The germline gives CDR1 MDHEN, CDR2 SYDVKM. The CDR3 nucleotides read TGTGCCAGCGGGAGACAGGGGACGAGCTCCTACGAGCAGTACTTC. It translates to CASGRQGTSSYEQYF.

The chain has TRBV2 and TRBJ2-5, with a weak D call TRBD1 (5 bases). Germline assignment: CDR1 SNHLY and CDR2 FYNNEI. The V end lost 8 bases, the J end lost 5 bases, and 15 bases lay between the germline ends. The CDR3 runs to 13 residues. CDR3 sequence (DNA): TGTGCCAGCGTTTCCAGGGTTTGGGAGACCCAGTACTTC. This translates into CASVSRVWETQYF.

The chain carries TRBV4-1 and TRBJ1-5, with D possibly matching TRBD1 (5 bases). This CDR3 has 16 residues. V lost 3 bases and J 0 bases, leaving 12 bases between the germline ends. Germline loops: CDR1 MGHRA, CDR2 YSYEKL. The CDR3 here is CASSHVLGGSNQPQHF. DNA for the CDR3: TGCGCCAGCAGCCACGTATTGGGGGGTAGCAATCAGCCCCAGCATTTT.

A remark on this clone: This specimen includes other DNA sequences encoding the same CDR3. The chain couples TRBV5-1 to TRBJ2-7; the match to TRBD1 covers 9 bases. Germline CDR1 SGHRS, CDR2 YFSETQ. The length of the CDR3 is 14 residues. Losses at the gene ends were 4 bases for V and 4 bases for J; bases not matched to a gene: 6. The CDR3 DNA follows: TGCGCCAGCAGCCCGGGACAGGGTTCGTACGAGCAGTACTTC. Protein product: CASSPGQGSYEQYF.

The chain couples TRBV10-3 to TRBJ1-2; 9 bases are a match to TRBD1. V lost 6 bases to trimming and J lost 6 bases; unmatched junction nucleotides: 11. The germline CDR1 and CDR2 sequences are ENHRY and SYGVKD. The CDR3 has 15 amino acids. The CDR3, as DNA: TGTGCCATCAGCTTTAAAGGGACAGGGATGGATGGCTACACCTTC. It is translated as CAISFKGTGMDGYTF.

The genes are TRBV11-2 and TRBJ1-2; tentative D call: TRBD1 (5 bases). This CDR3 is built from 13 residues. CDR1 SGHAT and CDR2 FQNNGV come from the germline V gene. V gave up 5 bases and J gave up 3 bases, with 10 bases separating them. The CDR3 loop is CASSHPGDYGYTF. Written as DNA, the CDR3 is TGTGCCAGCAGCCATCCGGGGGACTATGGCTACACCTTC.

This clone is a singleton in its sample. CDR3: CSARVGYEQYF. CDR3 nucleotides: TGCAGTGCTAGAGTCGGCTACGAGCAGTACTTC. The chain combines TRBV20-1 with TRBJ2-7; D is unresolved. This CDR3 comprises 11 residues. Per germline, CDR1 DFQATT and CDR2 SNEGSKA (reference sequence). Between the trimmed V and J ends, which lost 1 base and 3 bases, there was a span of 4 bases.

In this sample, this clone turned up many times. The chain couples TRBV5-1 to TRBJ2-1, with 10 bases identical to TRBD2. V trimming: 6 bases; J trimming: 4 bases; junction bases outside the gene matches: 7. The CDR3 is 15 residues long. Germline CDR1 SGHRS, CDR2 YFSETQ. This CDR3 is CASTLLAGGYNEQFF. The CDR3 DNA reads as TGCGCCAGCACGTTATTAGCGGGGGGATACAATGAGCAGTTCTTC.

The J gene is TRBJ1-2, the V gene TRBV5-6; D is ambiguous. The CDR3 extends over 13 amino acids. CDR1 SGHDT and CDR2 YYEEEE come from the germline V gene. The V and J ends lost 3 bases and 4 bases respectively, with 10 bases between them. The CDR3 coding sequence is TGTGCCAGCAGCTCGACGGAGATCTATGGCTACACCTTC. Protein sequence: CASSSTEIYGYTF.

The chain joins TRBV28 to TRBJ2-7; tentative D call: TRBD2 (7 bases). The CDR3 length is 14 residues. Looked up from germline, CDR1 is MDHEN and CDR2 is SYDVKM. Trimming pared 6 bases from V and 5 bases from J, leaving 17 bases between. The DNA of the CDR3 is TGTGCCAGCAGCACCTATCGGGGGGCTCACGAGCAGTACGTC. Translation gives CASSTYRGAHEQYV.

This chain connects TRBV12-3 or TRBV12-4 to TRBJ1-2; no firm D call. V lost 4 bases to trimming and J lost 4 bases, with 7 bases between them. The CDR3 is 12 amino acids. The CDR3 sequence: CASSYGVYGYTF. CDR3 sequence (DNA): TGTGCCAGCAGTTACGGGGTCTATGGCTACACCTTC.

The rearrangement links TRBV6-5 to TRBJ1-5; 9 bases match TRBD1. CDR1 is MNHEY and CDR2 is SVGAGI in the germline V gene. V shed 6 bases, J shed 5 bases, and the junction held 2 bases outside the gene matches. The CDR3 spans 13 residues. The CDR3: CASRDRGYQPQHF. The DNA of the CDR3 is TGTGCCAGCAGGGACAGGGGTTATCAGCCCCAGCATTTT.

This clone was detected only once. The chain is built from TRBV28 and TRBJ1-4; D possibly corresponds to TRBD1 (5 bases). V was shortened by 3 bases and J by 3 bases, with 11 bases between the two germline ends. The CDR3 totals 15 residues. CDR1 and CDR2 from the germline V gene are MDHEN and SYDVKM. The CDR3 here is CASSLPGGANEKLFF. CDR3 DNA sequence: TGTGCCAGCAGTTTGCCCGGGGGGGCTAATGAAAAACTGTTTTTT.